This TCR beta chain comes out of a study of T cell changes during pregnancy in multiple sclerosis (dated by TCRdb to between 2019 and 2020). As for the study more broadly: The study looked at changes in the T cell repertoire across pregnancy in women with multiple sclerosis.

Notes on this clone: Its cognate antigen has yet to be identified. No quality values exist for individual bases; no much larger clone is one base distant.

Receptor libraries were prepared by the immunoSEQ multiplex PCR assay. In TCRdb, the immuneACCESS table is reduced to in-frame sequences with V and J assigned. These tables do not hold every clone; where another copy was compared, an unresolved V gene accounts for under half, and the others remain unexplained. The sample table records 32,000 or so clones; 85% to 95% of these occur just once. The top ten constitute 0.3% to 0.4% of the sample. The germline V gene (reference sequence) supplies CDR1 LNHDA and CDR2 SQIVND. The CDR3, cysteine through phenylalanine, is 14 amino acids long. CDR3 DNA is the only sequence kept; it has 42 bases, read in frame from the first base. V ends up 6 bases short and J 3 bases short, with an unmatched junction base count of 7.

This sequence was found in a female donor with multiple sclerosis, enrolled in a pregnancy study. The sequence links TRBV19 to TRBJ1-2; TRBD1 matches 7 bases in the middle. The input for sequencing was CD4+ T cells from peripheral blood mononuclear cells, taken in the second trimester of pregnancy. The CDR3 protein sequence reads: CASSTRQGYYGYTF. The DNA reads TGTGCCAGTAGCACGAGACAGGGCTACTATGGCTACACCTTC.